This TCR beta chain comes out of a study of blood T cell repertoires in COVID-19 (dated by TCRdb to 2020 to 2022). For the study in its entirety: Samples covering the acute and convalescent phases of COVID-19 were provided by collaborators in the United States, Italy and Spain. The material from the prospective study consisted of cDNA or gDNA derived from T cells, B-cell-depleted T cells, or PBMCs. Deeply sampled blood TCRbeta repertoires from subjects exposed to, actively infected with, or recovered from COVID-19 were included in the dataset. A freely available public database, intended as a resource for researchers studying the immune response to SARS-CoV-2, is where the repertoires were released. The samples were drawn from the first 160 participants of the ongoing ImmuneRACE study and from more than 1,000 subjects provided by 6 global collaborators. Nearly every sample came with metadata listing a de-identified subject ID, COVID-19 status, age in years and sex. Where available, HLA class I and class II types were obtained from metadata supplied by the sample provider rather than from assay-based typing.

The CDR3 runs 17 amino acids, cysteine and phenylalanine included. Of the read, only the CDR3 DNA is kept; its 51 bases are in frame from base 1. A distance of 16 bases separates the germline ends of V and J, which lose 4 bases and 0 bases respectively. CDR1 and CDR2 are read off the germline V gene as LGHNA and YNFKEQ. TCRbeta CDR3 regions were amplified from genomic DNA using the immunoSEQ Assay, a bias-controlled multiplex PCR. The original pipeline was this. The number of nucleated cells in each sample was estimated by amplification of reference gene primers within the assay. Sequence reads were collapsed and filtered to measure the absolute abundance of every unique TCRbeta CDR3 rearrangement. Productive Simpson clonality was computed per sample as the square root of Simpson's diversity index over productive rearrangements. TCRdb provides this immuneACCESS table in a form limited to in-frame rearrangements. Some clones are lacking; in checked studies, under half of them reflect an unresolved V gene, and why the rest are absent is not known. The DNA was the basis for D and trimming; V, J and clone size are from that table. A total of approximately 150,000 clones appear in this sample, about four fifths of them only once. The ten largest clones capture 8% to 8.5% of the sample.

One collaborating source in Seattle enrolled patients during active infection and followed them longitudinally through the course of disease. The collaborating institutions used their own protocols to collect whole blood in K2EDTA tubes. For TCRbeta analysis, collaborators shipped samples as frozen whole blood, isolated PBMCs, or DNA extracted from either of those sample types. The research as a whole found: How much clinical and demographic metadata was included differed by source and by participant, and the metadata was provided uncurated.

This clone occurred once. It has no known antigen specificity. No base quality values were provided; no much bigger clone lies one nucleotide off. Sample: peripheral blood. The clonotype was recovered from a woman in her sixties or seventies with COVID-19, enrolled during active disease. Recombination linked TRBV4-2 to TRBJ1-5, with the D gene not clear enough to name. The DNA sequence is TGTGCCAGCAGCCTGGAGCTCGGGTCTACTAGCAATCAGCCCCAGCATTTT. Translated, it reads CASSLELGSTSNQPQHF.